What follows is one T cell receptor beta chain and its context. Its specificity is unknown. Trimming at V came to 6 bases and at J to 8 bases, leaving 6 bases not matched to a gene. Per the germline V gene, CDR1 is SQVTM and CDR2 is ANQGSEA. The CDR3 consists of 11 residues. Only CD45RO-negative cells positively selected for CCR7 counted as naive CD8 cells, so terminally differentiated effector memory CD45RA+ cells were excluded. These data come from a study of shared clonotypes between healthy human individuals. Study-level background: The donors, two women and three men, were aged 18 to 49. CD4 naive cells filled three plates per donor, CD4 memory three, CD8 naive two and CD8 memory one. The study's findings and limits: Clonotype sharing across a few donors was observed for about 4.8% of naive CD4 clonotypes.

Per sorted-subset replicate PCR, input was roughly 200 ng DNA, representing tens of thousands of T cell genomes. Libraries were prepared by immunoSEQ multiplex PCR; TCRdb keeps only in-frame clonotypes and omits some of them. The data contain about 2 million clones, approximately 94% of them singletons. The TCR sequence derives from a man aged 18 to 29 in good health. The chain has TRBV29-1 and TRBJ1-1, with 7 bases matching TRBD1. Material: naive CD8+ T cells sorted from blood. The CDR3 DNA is TGCAGCGTGCAAGGGACAGACGAAGCTTTCTTT. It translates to CSVQGTDEAFF.